A single sample gave rise to the 19 T cell receptor beta chains below, sequenced in a study of human T cells and chemical hapten exposure. Sample time point: patch test 1, 2 weeks after DPC sensitization. Treatment in this sample: therapeutic diphenylcyclopropenone sensitization with weekly scalp DPC. MiXCR, applied by TCRdb to the RACE reads, yields one record per CDR3 protein. This sample has 95,000 or so distinct CDR3 sequences, with about 10% found just once. The sequencing here drew on whole blood, taken in connection with sensitization to the hapten diphenylcyclopropenone (DPC). All receptors come from a man aged 35-49 years with alopecia areata. Some clones in this sample may be carry-over from other donors' samples.

The rearrangement joins TRBV20-1 to TRBJ2-7; 12 bases agree with TRBD2. V trimming: 5 bases; J trimming: 7 bases; junction bases outside the gene matches: 9. The germline V gene has CDR1 DFQATT and CDR2 SNEGSKA (reference sequence). The CDR3 runs 14 residues. The CDR3 sequence: CSAARLAGVGEQYF. The CDR3 coding sequence is TGCAGTGCTGCGCGACTAGCGGGAGTCGGTGAGCAGTACTTC.

This clonotype was detected only a few times. The chain has TRBV28 and TRBJ2-7; weak D call: TRBD1 (7 bases). This CDR3 contains 17 residues. The ends were cut back, 4 bases at V and 0 bases at J, with 19 bases in the middle. The germline V gene encodes CDR1 MDHEN and CDR2 SYDVKM. The CDR3 DNA follows: TGTGCCAGCAGTTCCCACCTCAGGGGGGCTGCCTCCTACGAGCAGTACTTC. Amino acids: CASSSHLRGAASYEQYF.

The CDR3 DNA reads TGTGCCAGCAGCCAATGGCGAGGGAGGGGAATGAATCAGCCCCAGCATTTT. Protein sequence: CASSQWRGRGMNQPQHF. This chain connects TRBV3-1 to TRBJ1-5; TRBD1 might be the D (5 bases). V lost 2 bases to trimming and J lost 4 bases, with 18 bases between them. Germline V gene lookup returns CDR1 LGHDT and CDR2 YNNKEL (reference sequence). This CDR3 region has 17 residues.

This clonotype was seen a handful of times. The chain couples TRBV28 to TRBJ1-5; D not resolved. V was shortened by 7 bases and J by 4 bases, with 17 bases between the two germline ends. This CDR3 spans 15 amino acids. The germline CDR1 and CDR2 sequences are MDHEN and SYDVKM. CDR3 in DNA: TGTGCCAGCAAGCCTGGGCCCCGTGAGAATCAGCCCCAGCATTTT. Translated, it gives CASKPGPRENQPQHF.

This clonotype was seen repeatedly, ten times or more. This rearrangement joins TRBV12-3 or TRBV12-4 to TRBJ1-2; 7 nucleotides align to TRBD1. After removal of 2 bases from V and 4 bases from J, the junction contained 1 base not matched to a gene. The CDR3 sequence is 13 residues long. CDR3 amino acids: CASSLQGGYGYTF. For the CDR3, the DNA is TGTGCCAGCAGTTTACAGGGGGGCTATGGCTACACCTTC.

This clonotype has a count of ten or more. CDR3 in amino acids: CATSDLSAGGTEQFF. The DNA of the CDR3 is TGTGCCACCAGTGATTTGTCTGCGGGAGGGACTGAGCAGTTCTTC. This chain connects TRBV24-1 to TRBJ2-1; 9 bases align to TRBD2. This CDR3 region has 15 residues. In germline, CDR1 is KGHDR, CDR2 SFDVKD. The J segment lost 9 bases and the V segment lost 0 bases, leaving 5 bases of the junction unmatched.

This CDR3 is CATRGDRGRNEQFF. CDR3 nucleotides: TGTGCCACCCGAGGGGACAGGGGGCGCAATGAGCAGTTCTTC. This chain uses TRBV12-3 or TRBV12-4 with TRBJ2-1; 12 bases match TRBD1. This CDR3 is 14 amino acids long. V shed 10 bases, J shed 6 bases, and the junction held 7 bases outside the gene matches.

The gene calls are TRBV6-6 and TRBJ2-7; weak D call: TRBD2 (6 bases). The germline gives CDR1 MNHNY, CDR2 SVGAGI (reference sequence). The V and J ends lost 8 bases and 4 bases respectively, with 24 bases between them. The CDR3 contains 16 residues. The CDR3 nucleotides read TGTGCCAGCTCCCCGAGGCGGGACTCGTCAACATACGAGCAGTACGTC. Its translation: CASSPRRDSSTYEQYV.

The table lists this clonotype with a few counts. The chain carries TRBV7-2 and TRBJ2-3; no definite D call. CDR3 size: 14 residues. V lost 5 bases, J lost 4 bases, and 13 bases lay in between. Germline CDR1 and CDR2: SGHTA and FQGNSA. CDR3 sequence (DNA): TGTGCCAGCAGCCCTCTAGATAGGCCAGATACGCAGTATTTT. It specifies CASSPLDRPDTQYF.

This clonotype was observed at least ten times. The chain combines TRBV13 with TRBJ2-7; D is possibly TRBD1 (5 bases). The V and J ends lost 3 bases and 7 bases respectively, with 7 bases between them. CDR1 is PRHDT, CDR2 FYEKMQ, per germline (reference sequence). The CDR3 length is 11 residues. The CDR3 reads CASSFAGEQYF. The CDR3 DNA reads TGTGCCAGCAGCTTCGCAGGGGAGCAGTACTTC. The variable domain in full, completed from reference TRBV13 and TRBJ2-7, reads AAGVIQSPRHLIKEKRETATLKCYPIPRHDTVYWYQQGPGQDPQFLISFYEKMQSDKGSIPDRFSAQQFSDYHSELNMSSLELGDSALYFCASSFAGEQYFGPGTRLTVT.

This chain uses TRBV6-6 with TRBJ2-1; D perhaps matches TRBD1 (9 bases). Trimming cost V 7 bases and J 3 bases, with 28 bases left between them. This CDR3 region has 19 residues. CDR1 and CDR2 from the germline V gene are MNHNY and SVGAGI (reference sequence). CDR3 in DNA: TGTGCCAGCATAAGGGGGACAGGGTTCGGCGGGAGGCTCTACAATGAGCAGTTCTTC. This encodes CASIRGTGFGGRLYNEQFF.

The V gene is TRBV11-2, the J gene TRBJ1-1; 10 bases are shared with TRBD1. V lost 2 bases and J lost 1; bases outside the gene matches: 1. CDR1 is SGHAT and CDR2 is FQNNGV in the germline V gene. The CDR3 is 15 amino acids. CDR3 DNA: TGTGCCAGCAGCTTAAGGGACAGGGGGAACACTGAAGCTTTCTTT. Translating it yields CASSLRDRGNTEAFF.

There are a few counts of this clonotype. This sequence joins TRBV18 and TRBJ1-5; D call uncertain. The V gene lost 0 bases and the J gene lost 7 bases, with 13 bases spanning the gap. The length of the CDR3 is 15 residues. Germline V gene lookup returns CDR1 KGHSH and CDR2 LQKENI. The CDR3 DNA reads TGTGCCAGCTCACCACCGACGGCAGGTTACCAGCCCCAGCATTTT. This gives the protein CASSPPTAGYQPQHF.

The V call is TRBV12-3 or TRBV12-4, the J call TRBJ1-1, with D perhaps matching TRBD1 (5 bases). The CDR3 length is 12 residues. Trimming took 5 bases from V and 4 from J, leaving 8 bases between them. The CDR3, as DNA: TGTGCCAGCAGTATAAGGGGCACTGAAGCTTTCTTT. Translating gives CASSIRGTEAFF.

This clonotype was seen more than once but under ten times. The rearrangement uses TRBV14 and TRBJ1-1; D might be TRBD1 (5 bases). The CDR3 length is 12 residues. Trimming took 4 bases from V and 7 from J, leaving 10 bases between them. Germline CDR1 reads SGHDN; CDR2 reads FVKESK. CDR3 residues: CASSPGTVEAFF. The CDR3 nucleotides read TGTGCCAGCAGCCCGGGGACGGTTGAAGCTTTCTTT.

The rearrangement links TRBV5-6 to TRBJ1-1; no reliable D call. Germline CDR1 SGHDT, CDR2 YYEEEE. The V end was cut by 4 bases, the J end by 5 bases, with 12 bases between. There are 13 residues in the CDR3. The CDR3 coding sequence is TGTGCCAGCAGCGCGGAACGGAGGACTGAAGCTTTCTTT. Its translation is CASSAERRTEAFF.

This clonotype was seen ten or more times. A junction boundary mismatches the germline segment, possibly from a read error. This chain uses TRBV4-2 with TRBJ2-7, with 8 bases aligning to TRBD2. This CDR3 spans 16 amino acids. CDR1 is LGHNA, CDR2 YNFKEQ, per germline. The chain's CDR3 is CASSQAGGPVSNEQYF. As DNA, the CDR3 is TGTGCCAGCAGCCAAGCGGGAGGGCCAGTCTCCAACGAGCAGTACTTC.

This clonotype turned up a few times. At one of its ends the junction is not consistent with the germline gene, which may arise from a read error. V is TRBV20-1 and J is TRBJ2-6, with D possibly TRBD2 on 5 matching bases. The CDR3 is made up of 15 amino acids. CDR1 DFQATT and CDR2 SNEGSKA come from the germline V gene (reference sequence). The CDR3 nucleotides read TGCAGCGCTAGCCGAGGGCACTCTGGGGCCAACGTCCTGACTTTC. Its protein is CSASRGHSGANVLTF.

This clonotype turned up a few times. The gene calls are TRBV19 and TRBJ2-2, with TRBD2 identical over 9 bases. Germline V gene lookup returns CDR1 LNHDA and CDR2 SQIVND (reference sequence). CDR3 length: 15 residues. Trimming cost V 1 base and J 9 bases; bases outside gene matches: 6. The CDR3 bases are TGTGCCAGTAGTATAGTGGCGGGGGGGTCCAGGGAGCTGTTTTTT. Its translation: CASSIVAGGSRELFF.